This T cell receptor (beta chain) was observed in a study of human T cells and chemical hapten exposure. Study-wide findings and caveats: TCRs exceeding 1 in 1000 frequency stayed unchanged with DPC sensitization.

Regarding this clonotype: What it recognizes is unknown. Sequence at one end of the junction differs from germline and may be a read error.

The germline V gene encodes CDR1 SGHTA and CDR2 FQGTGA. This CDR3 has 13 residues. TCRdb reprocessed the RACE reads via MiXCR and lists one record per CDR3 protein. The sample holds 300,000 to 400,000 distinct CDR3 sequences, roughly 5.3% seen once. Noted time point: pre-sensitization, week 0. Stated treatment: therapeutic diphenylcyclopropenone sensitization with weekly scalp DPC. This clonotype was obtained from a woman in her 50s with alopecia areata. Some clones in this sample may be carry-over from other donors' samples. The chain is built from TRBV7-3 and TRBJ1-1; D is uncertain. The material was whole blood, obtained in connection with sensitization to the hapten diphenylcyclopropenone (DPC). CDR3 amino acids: CACSPGMNTEAFF. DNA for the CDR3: TGTGCCTGCAGCCCTGGCATGAACACTGAAGCTTTCTTT.